A single T cell receptor beta chain is shown here with its context. Survey-level immunoSEQ sequencing profiled the TCR beta repertoire. Generated by immunoSEQ multiplex PCR, the TCRdb table keeps only in-frame clones and is missing some. Here the sample spans 45,000 to 60,000 clones, approximately 95% being singletons. V shed 5 bases and J 4 bases; nucleotides not matched to a gene: 7. The V gene's germline CDR1 is SGHVS and CDR2 FQNEAQ. CDR3 size: 14 residues. The sample comprised PBMCs. This sequence was found in a man aged 35-49 years with rheumatoid arthritis. The genes are TRBV7-8 and TRBJ1-1; 7 bases fit TRBD1. The CDR3 protein is CASSADRLGTEAFF. The CDR3 DNA reads TGTGCCAGCAGCGCGGACAGGTTGGGCACTGAAGCTTTCTTT. Full variable domain (outside the CDR3, taken from reference TRBV7-8 and TRBJ1-1): GAGVSQSPRYKVAKRGQDVALRCDPISGHVSLFWYQQALGQGPEFLTYFQNEAQLDKSGLPSDRFFAERPEGSVSTLKIQRTQQEDSAVYLCASSADRLGTEAFFGQGTRLTVV.